This T cell receptor (beta chain) was captured by sequencing in a study of T cell responses to AZD1222 COVID-19 vaccine. Points from the study as a whole: Nearly half of spike-specific TCRs reportedly go after variant regions that carry no mutations. There were mostly white British donors and more females than males, and clonal diversity was possibly underestimated. Vaccine-associated CD4 TCRs spanned spike, dominant at 160-218 and 743-854. There were repertoire samples only from the period after the peak T cell response.

V was clipped by 4 bases and J by 1 base, with 8 bases between them. Looked up from germline, CDR1 is LGHDT and CDR2 is YNNKEL (reference sequence). The CDR3 extends over 13 amino acids. The data were produced by immunoSEQ multiplex PCR, yet TCRdb's version contains in-frame clones alone and is incomplete. The sample carries 100,000 to 150,000 clones, around 90% recorded once. In its sample, this clone was seen once. Its specificity is unknown. This clonotype originated in an adult in good health. Here the sequenced sample was peripheral blood, taken on day 0 of AZD1222 vaccination. The V call is TRBV3-1 (or the pseudogene TRBV3-2), the J call TRBJ2-7; D remains ambiguous. Written as DNA, the CDR3 is TGTGCCAGCAGCCCTCAGACATCCTACGAGCAGTACTTC. Protein sequence: CASSPQTSYEQYF.